This T cell receptor beta chain appears in the sequencing data of a study of beta chain features in type 1 diabetes. This clone was counted between two and nine times. Its specificity is not known. Every bit of the isolated RNA underwent reverse transcription, so sequencing read expressed TCRB transcripts. This table comes from immunoSEQ multiplex PCR, and its TCRdb copy is limited to in-frame clones, with some not included. The sample has over 650,000 clones, 11% to 15% seen once. CDR3 length: 15 amino acids. Germline-derived CDR1 and CDR2 are SGHNT and YYREEE (reference sequence). V was clipped by 0 bases and J by 0 bases, with 7 bases between them. Study observations and caveats: The study found moderately but significantly shorter TCRB CDR3s in all four CD4+ subsets of Type 1 diabetes patients.

The TCR originated in a man aged 18-30 years with type 1 diabetes. Sequenced material: naive CD4+ T cells from blood. This chain joins TRBV5-4 and TRBJ2-4; D is perhaps TRBD1 (5 bases). CDR3 nucleotide sequence: TGTGCCAGCAGCTTGGGACAGTTAGCCAAAAACATTCAGTACTTC. It codes for CASSLGQLAKNIQYF.